The T cell receptor (beta chain) under discussion was sequenced for a study of T cell changes during pregnancy in multiple sclerosis. Only in-frame clones appear in the TCRdb table, and some are missing; sequencing was by immunoSEQ multiplex PCR. The table includes around 97,000 clones, roughly 92% detected once. In its sample, this clone was seen once. The junction had 2 bases not matched to a gene; V was cut back by 6 bases and J by 2 bases. Per germline, CDR1 MNHEY and CDR2 SMNVEV (reference sequence). This CDR3 region has 14 residues. The gene calls are TRBV27 and TRBJ1-5; the match to TRBD1 covers 9 bases. The input for sequencing was peripheral blood, taken after pregnancy. This clonotype originated in a female donor with multiple sclerosis, enrolled in a pregnancy study. The CDR3 reads CASSWTGGNQPQHF. CDR3 DNA sequence: TGTGCCAGCAGCTGGACAGGGGGCAATCAGCCCCAGCATTTT.